These T cell receptor beta chains were read from a single sample in a study of T cell responses to AZD1222 COVID-19 vaccine. The protocol was immunoSEQ multiplex PCR, while the TCRdb copy is restricted to in-frame clones and leaves out a portion. The sample table includes about 140,000 clones. The material sequenced was peripheral blood. The receptor set was obtained from an adult in good health. CDR3s include the opening cysteine and the closing phenylalanine or tryptophan. Fields, in order: V gene, D gene, J gene, CDR3 protein, CDR3 DNA. D genes are given only for firm matches.

v_gene: TRBV4-2; d_gene: -; j_gene: TRBJ2-1; CDR3aa: CASSQDLITGYYEQFF; CDR3nt: TGTGCCAGCAGCCAAGATTTGATCACAGGATATTATGAGCAGTTCTTC
v_gene: TRBV28; d_gene: -; j_gene: TRBJ2-5; CDR3aa: CASSSARGGGFQETQYF; CDR3nt: TGTGCCAGCAGCTCTGCCCGGGGAGGAGGATTCCAAGAGACCCAGTACTTC
v_gene: TRBV19; d_gene: -; j_gene: TRBJ2-3; CDR3aa: CASSVSTDTQYF; CDR3nt: TGTGCCAGTAGTGTATCTACAGATACGCAGTATTTT
v_gene: TRBV6-5; d_gene: TRBD1; j_gene: TRBJ1-2; CDR3aa: CASSLARDRGVLF; CDR3nt: TGTGCCAGCAGCCTCGCTCGGGACAGGGGTGTCCTCTTC
v_gene: TRBV10-3; d_gene: TRBD1; j_gene: TRBJ1-2; CDR3aa: CAISGQGNYGYTF; CDR3nt: TGTGCCATCAGCGGACAGGGCAACTATGGCTACACCTTC
v_gene: TRBV10-2; d_gene: -; j_gene: TRBJ1-5; CDR3aa: CASSENGGSNQPQHF; CDR3nt: TGCGCCAGCAGTGAGAACGGGGGTAGCAATCAGCCCCAGCATTTT
v_gene: TRBV6-4; d_gene: -; j_gene: TRBJ2-3; CDR3aa: CASSSESTDTQYF; CDR3nt: TGTGCCAGCAGCTCAGAAAGCACAGATACGCAGTATTTT
v_gene: TRBV5-4; d_gene: -; j_gene: TRBJ2-3; CDR3aa: CASSTPSTDTQYF; CDR3nt: TGTGCCAGCAGCACCCCTAGCACAGATACGCAGTATTTT
v_gene: TRBV11-3; d_gene: TRBD1; j_gene: TRBJ2-5; CDR3aa: CASSVTQGDETQYF; CDR3nt: TGTGCCAGCAGCGTAACCCAGGGGGACGAGACCCAGTACTTC
v_gene: TRBV12-3/TRBV12-4; d_gene: -; j_gene: TRBJ1-6; CDR3aa: CASSQGESPLHF; CDR3nt: TGTGCCAGCAGCCAAGGGGAATCACCCCTCCACTTT
v_gene: TRBV4-1; d_gene: -; j_gene: TRBJ1-2; CDR3aa: CASSFEIGYGYTF; CDR3nt: TGCGCCAGCAGCTTCGAAATCGGGTATGGCTACACCTTC
v_gene: TRBV6-6; d_gene: TRBD1; j_gene: TRBJ1-1; CDR3aa: CASSYGGTGIRTEAFF; CDR3nt: TGTGCCAGCAGTTACGGGGGGACAGGGATAAGGACTGAAGCTTTCTTT
v_gene: TRBV6-5; d_gene: -; j_gene: TRBJ2-5; CDR3aa: CASSLGQFKETQYF; CDR3nt: TGTGCCAGCAGTTTAGGACAGTTCAAGGAGACCCAGTACTTC
v_gene: TRBV19; d_gene: -; j_gene: TRBJ1-5; CDR3aa: CASSIDAGTPLRPQHF; CDR3nt: TGTGCCAGTAGTATAGATGCGGGGACACCGCTTCGGCCCCAGCATTTT
v_gene: TRBV2; d_gene: -; j_gene: TRBJ2-5; CDR3aa: CASKEGRTQETQYF; CDR3nt: TGTGCCAGCAAAGAGGGCCGCACCCAGGAGACCCAGTACTTC
v_gene: TRBV2; d_gene: -; j_gene: TRBJ2-3; CDR3aa: CATLLGRRIDTQYF; CDR3nt: TGTGCCACCCTCCTGGGACGAAGGATAGATACGCAGTATTTT
v_gene: TRBV29-1; d_gene: TRBD2; j_gene: TRBJ2-5; CDR3aa: CSGAQRGGKTQYF; CDR3nt: TGCAGCGGGGCGCAGCGGGGGGGAAAGACCCAGTACTTC
v_gene: TRBV7-3; d_gene: -; j_gene: TRBJ2-3; CDR3aa: CASSLTVGDTQYF; CDR3nt: TGTGCCAGCAGCTTAACTGTAGGGGACACGCAGTATTTT
v_gene: TRBV7-9; d_gene: -; j_gene: TRBJ1-4; CDR3aa: CASSLDGNEKLFF; CDR3nt: TGTGCCAGCAGCTTAGACGGTAATGAAAAACTGTTTTTT
v_gene: TRBV7-2; d_gene: -; j_gene: TRBJ1-3; CDR3aa: CASSLVEGAGNTIYF; CDR3nt: TGTGCCAGCAGCTTAGTCGAGGGGGCTGGAAACACCATATATTTT
v_gene: TRBV5-1; d_gene: -; j_gene: TRBJ2-2; CDR3aa: CASSLVTSANTGELFF; CDR3nt: TGCGCCAGCAGCTTGGTTACATCAGCGAACACCGGGGAGCTGTTTTTT
v_gene: TRBV19; d_gene: -; j_gene: TRBJ1-2; CDR3aa: CASSETGNYYGYTF; CDR3nt: TGTGCCAGTAGCGAGACCGGGAATTACTATGGCTACACCTTC
v_gene: TRBV30; d_gene: -; j_gene: TRBJ1-1; CDR3aa: CAWSMGRGTEAFF; CDR3nt: TGTGCCTGGAGTATGGGCAGGGGTACTGAAGCTTTCTTT
v_gene: TRBV6-1; d_gene: -; j_gene: TRBJ1-1; CDR3aa: CASSEAGLTANTEAFF; CDR3nt: TGTGCCAGCAGTGAAGCCGGTCTCACAGCGAACACTGAAGCTTTCTTT
v_gene: TRBV20-1; d_gene: -; j_gene: TRBJ1-2; CDR3aa: CSASSFYGTGSPIGGYTF; CDR3nt: TGCAGTGCTAGTTCGTTCTACGGGACCGGGAGCCCTATCGGTGGCTACACCTTC
v_gene: TRBV11-2; d_gene: TRBD1; j_gene: TRBJ1-1; CDR3aa: CASSVQRPGGASTEAFF; CDR3nt: TGTGCCAGCAGCGTACAAAGACCAGGGGGCGCAAGCACTGAAGCTTTCTTT
v_gene: TRBV10-3; d_gene: -; j_gene: TRBJ1-1; CDR3aa: CAIGSRRGMNTEAFF; CDR3nt: TGTGCCATCGGGAGTAGAAGGGGGATGAACACTGAAGCTTTCTTT
v_gene: TRBV5-1; d_gene: -; j_gene: TRBJ1-1; CDR3aa: CASSLVQVTNTEAFF; CDR3nt: TGCGCCAGCAGCTTGGTACAGGTTACCAACACTGAAGCTTTCTTT
v_gene: TRBV7-6; d_gene: -; j_gene: TRBJ1-4; CDR3aa: CASSLLDRVNEKLFF; CDR3nt: TGTGCCAGCAGCTTACTTGACAGAGTTAATGAAAAACTGTTTTTT
v_gene: TRBV5-6; d_gene: -; j_gene: TRBJ2-5; CDR3aa: CASSFLGGSGETQYF; CDR3nt: TGTGCCAGCAGCTTCCTCGGGGGTAGTGGAGAGACCCAGTACTTC
v_gene: TRBV27; d_gene: TRBD1; j_gene: TRBJ2-7; CDR3aa: CASSLTGGPGYEQYF; CDR3nt: TGTGCCAGCAGTTTGACAGGGGGCCCAGGATACGAGCAGTACTTC
v_gene: TRBV30; d_gene: -; j_gene: TRBJ1-4; CDR3aa: CAWRPTDREKLFF; CDR3nt: TGTGCCTGGAGGCCCACCGACAGAGAAAAACTGTTTTTT
v_gene: TRBV5-1; d_gene: -; j_gene: TRBJ2-2; CDR3aa: CATSAWEQSPGELFF; CDR3nt: TGCGCCACCTCAGCTTGGGAACAGTCCCCCGGGGAGCTGTTTTTT
v_gene: TRBV19; d_gene: -; j_gene: TRBJ1-5; CDR3aa: CASSDRGDFKPQHF; CDR3nt: TGTGCCAGTAGTGATCGGGGGGATTTTAAGCCCCAGCATTTT
v_gene: TRBV5-5; d_gene: -; j_gene: TRBJ1-1; CDR3aa: CASSLVGPEAFF; CDR3nt: TGTGCCAGCAGCTTGGTTGGGCCTGAAGCTTTCTTT
v_gene: TRBV21-1; d_gene: -; j_gene: TRBJ1-2; CDR3aa: CASSKMTCLNYGYTF; CDR3nt: TGTGCCAGCAGCAAAATGACGTGCTTAAACTATGGCTACACCTTC
v_gene: TRBV15; d_gene: -; j_gene: TRBJ1-6; CDR3aa: CATSREGGSPLHF; CDR3nt: TGTGCCACCAGCAGAGAGGGTGGTTCACCCCTCCACTTT
v_gene: TRBV24-1; d_gene: -; j_gene: TRBJ1-5; CDR3aa: CATSEGAAQPQHF; CDR3nt: TGTGCCACCAGTGAAGGGGCGGCTCAGCCCCAGCATTTT
v_gene: TRBV12-3/TRBV12-4; d_gene: -; j_gene: TRBJ1-5; CDR3aa: CASSLAESQPQHF; CDR3nt: TGTGCCAGCAGTTTGGCCGAATCACAGCCCCAGCATTTT
v_gene: TRBV6-5; d_gene: TRBD1; j_gene: TRBJ2-2; CDR3aa: CASSRQGANTGELFF; CDR3nt: TGTGCCAGCAGTAGACAGGGGGCGAACACCGGGGAGCTGTTTTTT
v_gene: TRBV6-5; d_gene: TRBD1; j_gene: TRBJ2-5; CDR3aa: CASSHLTGGETQYF; CDR3nt: TGTGCCAGCAGTCACCTAACAGGGGGAGAGACCCAGTACTTC
v_gene: TRBV10-3; d_gene: -; j_gene: TRBJ1-2; CDR3aa: CAISESTAAIYGYTF; CDR3nt: TGTGCCATCAGTGAGTCGACAGCAGCAATCTATGGCTACACCTTC
v_gene: TRBV29-1; d_gene: TRBD1; j_gene: TRBJ1-1; CDR3aa: CSVARADRALPEAFF; CDR3nt: TGCAGCGTTGCGAGGGCGGACAGGGCCCTCCCTGAAGCTTTCTTT
v_gene: TRBV7-2; d_gene: -; j_gene: TRBJ1-5; CDR3aa: CASSLRSQNSNQPQHF; CDR3nt: TGTGCCAGCAGCTTACGGAGCCAGAATAGCAATCAGCCCCAGCATTTT
v_gene: TRBV13; d_gene: TRBD1; j_gene: TRBJ1-1; CDR3aa: CASRPRGGMNTEAFF; CDR3nt: TGTGCCAGCAGACCCAGGGGGGGTATGAACACTGAAGCTTTCTTT
v_gene: TRBV29-1; d_gene: TRBD2; j_gene: TRBJ2-3; CDR3aa: CSVALADKTTDTQYF; CDR3nt: TGCAGCGTGGCACTAGCGGATAAGACCACAGATACGCAGTATTTT
v_gene: TRBV7-2; d_gene: TRBD2; j_gene: TRBJ2-7; CDR3aa: CASSLVSLAGAAYEQYF; CDR3nt: TGTGCCAGCAGCTTAGTTTCGCTAGCGGGGGCTGCCTACGAGCAGTACTTC
v_gene: TRBV6-5; d_gene: -; j_gene: TRBJ2-1; CDR3aa: CASSYSQRMGEQFF; CDR3nt: TGTGCCAGCAGTTACTCGCAACGTATGGGTGAGCAGTTCTTC
v_gene: TRBV28; d_gene: -; j_gene: TRBJ2-1; CDR3aa: CASSSAAYNEQFF; CDR3nt: TGTGCCAGCAGTTCGGCGGCGTACAATGAGCAGTTCTTC
v_gene: TRBV7-9; d_gene: -; j_gene: TRBJ2-7; CDR3aa: CASSPPPGQGLGEQYF; CDR3nt: TGTGCCAGCAGCCCACCCCCAGGGCAGGGGTTAGGTGAGCAGTACTTC
v_gene: TRBV6-5; d_gene: -; j_gene: TRBJ1-2; CDR3aa: CASSYSGGYQGRGYTF; CDR3nt: TGTGCCAGCAGTTACTCGGGAGGTTATCAGGGACGTGGCTACACCTTC
v_gene: TRBV6-1; d_gene: -; j_gene: TRBJ2-2; CDR3aa: CASSGQLGGNTGELFF; CDR3nt: TGTGCCAGCAGTGGCCAGCTTGGGGGAAACACCGGGGAGCTGTTTTTT
v_gene: TRBV19; d_gene: -; j_gene: TRBJ1-4; CDR3aa: CASSIEAPPGRLFF; CDR3nt: TGTGCCAGTAGTATAGAAGCACCCCCGGGGAGACTGTTTTTT
v_gene: TRBV7-2; d_gene: -; j_gene: TRBJ2-5; CDR3aa: CASSLGGDRETQYF; CDR3nt: TGTGCCAGCAGCTTAGGAGGGGATCGAGAGACCCAGTACTTC